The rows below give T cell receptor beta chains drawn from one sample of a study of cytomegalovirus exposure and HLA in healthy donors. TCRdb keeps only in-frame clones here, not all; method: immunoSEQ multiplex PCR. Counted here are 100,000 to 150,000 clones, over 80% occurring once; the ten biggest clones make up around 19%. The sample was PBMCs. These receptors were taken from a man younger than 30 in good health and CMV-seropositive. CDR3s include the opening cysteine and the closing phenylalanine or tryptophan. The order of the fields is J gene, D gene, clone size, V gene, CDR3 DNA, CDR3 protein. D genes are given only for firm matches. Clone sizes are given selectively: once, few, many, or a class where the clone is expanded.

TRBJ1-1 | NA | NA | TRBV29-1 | TGCAGCCCCGGGACTTCGCATAATGAAGCTTTCTTT | CSPGTSHNEAFF
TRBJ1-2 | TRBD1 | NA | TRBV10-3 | TGTGCCATCAGTTCTCTGAGGACCCTGGGACAGCAGTTTTACTATGGCTACACCTTC | CAISSLRTLGQQFYYGYTF
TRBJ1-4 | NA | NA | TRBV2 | TGTGCCAGCAGTGATCTGGGCCGTAAACTGTTTTTT | CASSDLGRKLFF
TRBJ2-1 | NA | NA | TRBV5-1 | TGCGCCAGCAGCCTACCCGCCGGGACACCCTACAATGAGCAGTTCTTC | CASSLPAGTPYNEQFF
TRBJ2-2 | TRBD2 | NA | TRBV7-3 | TGTGCCAGCAGCTTAGCGGGGGGGGCCACCGGGGAGCTGTTTTTT | CASSLAGGATGELFF
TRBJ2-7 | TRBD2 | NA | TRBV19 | TGTGCCAGTACCCCGTCCGGGACTAACTCCTACGAGCAGTACTTC | CASTPSGTNSYEQYF
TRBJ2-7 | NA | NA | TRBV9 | TGTGCCAGCAGCGTAGACAGCCACTCCTACGAGCAGTACTTC | CASSVDSHSYEQYF
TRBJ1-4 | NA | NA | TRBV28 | TGTGCCAGCAGCCCAAACGGGGGGAACGAAAAACTGTTTTTT | CASSPNGGNEKLFF
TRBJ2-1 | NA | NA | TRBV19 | TGTGCCAGTCAAGCGGGCTACAATGAGCAGTTCTTC | CASQAGYNEQFF
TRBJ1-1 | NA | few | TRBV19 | TGTGCCAGTATTTCCGGGACAACGAACACTGAAGCTTTCTTT | CASISGTTNTEAFF
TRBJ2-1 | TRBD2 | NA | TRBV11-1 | TGTGCCAGCAGCCCGCGGGGGAACTACAATGAGCAGTTCTTC | CASSPRGNYNEQFF
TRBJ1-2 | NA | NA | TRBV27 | TGTGCCAGCAGTTTAGACGGGGGGGGCTATGGCTACACCTTC | CASSLDGGGYGYTF
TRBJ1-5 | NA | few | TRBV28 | TGTGCCAGCAGTTTCTCAGTTCAGCCCCAGCATTTT | CASSFSVQPQHF
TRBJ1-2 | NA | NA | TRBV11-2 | TGTGCCAGCAGCTTAGCGGGGGTGGGCTATGGCTACACCTTC | CASSLAGVGYGYTF
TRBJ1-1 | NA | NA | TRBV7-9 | TGTGCCAGCAGCGTACAGGGCGCGAACACTGAAGCTTTCTTT | CASSVQGANTEAFF
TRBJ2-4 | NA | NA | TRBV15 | TGTGCCACCAGCAGGCCAGTAGCCAAAAACATTCAGTACTTC | CATSRPVAKNIQYF
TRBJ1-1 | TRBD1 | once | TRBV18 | TGTGCCAGCTCACCAATGGGACAGTTGAACACTGAAGCTTTCTTT | CASSPMGQLNTEAFF
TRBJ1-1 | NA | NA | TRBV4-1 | TGCGCCAGCAGCCAAGCCAGAAACACTGAAGCTTTCTTT | CASSQARNTEAFF
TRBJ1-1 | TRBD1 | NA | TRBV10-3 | TGTGCCATCAGTGACCGGGACAGGGGGACGGACACTGAAGCTTTCTTT | CAISDRDRGTDTEAFF
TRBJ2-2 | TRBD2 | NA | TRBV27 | TGTGCCAGCAGTTTATCCAGCGGGGGCCCCGGGGAGCTGTTTTTT | CASSLSSGGPGELFF
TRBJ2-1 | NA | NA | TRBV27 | TGTGCCACAGGCCCGGGGGTGGTGCATGAGCAGTTCTTC | CATGPGVVHEQFF
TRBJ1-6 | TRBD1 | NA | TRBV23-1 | TGCGCCAGCAGTCACCAACAGGGGATTCCGTCACCCCTCCACTTT | CASSHQQGIPSPLHF
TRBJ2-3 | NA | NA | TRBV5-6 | TGTGCCAGCAGCTTCCAGGGGTCAGATACGCAGTATTTT | CASSFQGSDTQYF
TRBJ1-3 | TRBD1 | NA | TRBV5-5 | TGTGCCAGCAGCTTGGGACAGGGAAGCTCTGGAAACACCATATATTTT | CASSLGQGSSGNTIYF
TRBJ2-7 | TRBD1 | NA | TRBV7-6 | TGTGCCAGCACGGGACAGAACTCCTACGAGCAGTACTTC | CASTGQNSYEQYF
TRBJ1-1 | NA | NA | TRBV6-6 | TGTGCCAGCAGTTACGCGGGCAGGGGCCTTCTTGAAGCTTTCTTT | CASSYAGRGLLEAFF
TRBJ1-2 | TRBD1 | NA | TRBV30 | TGTGCCTGGAGGACACAGGGGGCTAACTATGGCTACACCTTC | CAWRTQGANYGYTF
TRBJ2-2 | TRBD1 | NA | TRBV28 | TGTGCCACAACCGGGACAGGAATCACCGGGGAGCTGTTTTTT | CATTGTGITGELFF
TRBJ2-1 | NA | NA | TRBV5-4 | TGTGCCAGCAGCTTGGATAGCTCTGAGCAGTTCTTC | CASSLDSSEQFF
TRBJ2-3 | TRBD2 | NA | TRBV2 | TGTGCCAGCAGTGAAAAGGCTAGCGGAACCACAGATACGCAGTATTTT | CASSEKASGTTDTQYF